This T cell receptor beta chain was sequenced during a study of CD8 T cells in ankylosing spondylitis. TCRdb redid the calling of the 5' RACE reads with MiXCR, one entry per CDR3 protein. This table has 250,000 to 350,000 distinct CDR3 sequences, less than 25% appearing once. In regard to this clonotype: The antigen is undetermined.

Whole-study results and caveats: Ankylosing spondylitis blood seemed to carry a telltale TCR beta motif made of under 10 highly homologous variants.

The germline gives CDR1 MNHEY, CDR2 SMNVEV (reference sequence). This CDR3 spans 16 amino acids. Unmatched junction bases numbered 16, after V lost 8 bases and J lost 4 bases. The chain recombines TRBV27 with TRBJ2-7, with 8 bases aligning to TRBD1. This receptor was obtained from a female donor with ankylosing spondylitis or in good health (not recorded which). Material: blood, either unsorted or a sorted T cell fraction (not recorded which). The CDR3 bases are TGTGCCAGCCGTCTCTATAGTGACAGGGGAAGATACGAGCAGTACTTC. This gives the protein CASRLYSDRGRYEQYF.